These 18 T cell receptor beta chains were sequenced from one sample in a study of T-cell memory formation after mild COVID-19. TCRdb called the 5' RACE reads again in MiXCR, with one record for every CDR3 protein. The sample has some 260,000 distinct CDR3 sequences; roughly 15% are singletons. The specimen sequenced was PBMCs or a T cell subset sorted from them (not recorded which). The receptors were sampled from a man in his late teens or twenties who had mild COVID-19 (a few samples of this study predate the infection). Cell type and time point are not known.

This clonotype turned up a few times. The rearrangement uses TRBV5-6 and TRBJ2-3; 10 bases agree with TRBD2. The CDR3 consists of 15 residues. V shed 0 bases, J shed 6 bases, and the junction held 4 bases outside the gene matches. Germline values: CDR1 SGHDT, CDR2 YYEEEE. The DNA for the CDR3 is TGTGCCAGCAGCTTGGTCCTAGCGGGGGTGGATACGCAGTATTTT. This sequence encodes CASSLVLAGVDTQYF.

This clonotype was counted between two and nine times. This chain uses TRBV5-1 with TRBJ2-1, with D perhaps TRBD1 (5 bases). The V end was cut by 3 bases, the J end by 7 bases, with 17 bases between. From germline, CDR1 is SGHRS and CDR2 YFSETQ. There are 15 residues in the CDR3. CDR3 in amino acids: CASSSQAGIENEQFF. CDR3 bases: TGCGCCAGCAGCTCCCAGGCAGGGATCGAGAATGAGCAGTTCTTC.

V and J are TRBV4-2 and TRBJ2-3; the match to TRBD2 covers 9 bases. With 3 bases clipped from V and 4 bases from J, the junction kept 11 bases outside the gene matches. CDR3 length: 17 residues. The germline V gene encodes CDR1 LGHNA and CDR2 YNFKEQ. The CDR3 region is CASSHALAGGRSDTQYF. The CDR3 DNA sequence: TGTGCCAGCAGCCACGCCTTGGCGGGGGGGCGATCAGATACGCAGTATTTT.

This clonotype appeared many times. This chain links TRBV5-4 with TRBJ2-2; 7 bases match TRBD1. After removal of 5 bases from V and 0 bases from J, the junction contained 1 base not matched to a gene. Per the germline V gene, CDR1 is SGHNT and CDR2 is YYREEE (reference sequence). The CDR3 is 14 residues long. In DNA form, the CDR3 reads TGTGCCAGCAGGGGACAGTCGAACACCGGGGAGCTGTTTTTT. Protein product: CASRGQSNTGELFF.

This clonotype has ten or more counts. The chain joins TRBV20-1 to TRBJ1-5; no firm D call. CDR1 is DFQATT and CDR2 is SNEGSKA in the germline V gene (reference sequence). Trimming took off 0 bases at V and 6 bases at J, with 12 bases between the two ends. CDR3 length equals 14 residues. The CDR3 sequence is CSARDLRGSQPQHF. Written as DNA, the CDR3 is TGCAGTGCTAGAGATCTGCGTGGAAGTCAGCCCCAGCATTTT.

Only a few counts were recorded for this clonotype. CDR3 loop: CASSIAWDGNAEAFF. For the CDR3, the DNA is TGTGCCAGTAGTATAGCTTGGGACGGAAACGCTGAAGCTTTCTTT. The chain links TRBV19 to TRBJ1-1, with D tentatively TRBD1 (5 bases). The CDR3 has 15 residues. The germline CDR1 and CDR2 sequences are LNHDA and SQIVND (reference sequence). The V end was cut by 1 base, the J end by 6 bases, with 15 bases between. Filled out from reference TRBV19 and TRBJ1-1, the complete variable domain reads DGGITQSPKYLFRKEGQNVTLSCEQNLNHDAMYWYRQDPGQGLRLIYYSQIVNDFQKGDIAEGYSVSREKKESFPLTVTSAQKNPTAFYLCASSIAWDGNAEAFFGQGTRLTVV.

Only a few counts were recorded for this clonotype. This chain uses TRBV19 with TRBJ1-1; D is undetermined. This CDR3 spans 13 amino acids. Per the germline V gene, CDR1 is LNHDA and CDR2 is SQIVND (reference sequence). Deletions cut 6 bases from V and 3 bases from J, with 11 bases between. The CDR3 region is CASRDVYDTEAFF. The CDR3 region has the DNA TGTGCCAGTAGAGATGTTTATGACACTGAAGCTTTCTTT. Supplemented by reference TRBV19 and TRBJ1-1, the full variable domain reads DGGITQSPKYLFRKEGQNVTLSCEQNLNHDAMYWYRQDPGQGLRLIYYSQIVNDFQKGDIAEGYSVSREKKESFPLTVTSAQKNPTAFYLCASRDVYDTEAFFGQGTRLTVV.

This clonotype has a count of ten or more. V usage is TRBV6-1 and J usage is TRBJ2-1, with D hard to call. Germline assignment: CDR1 MNHNS and CDR2 SASEGT. Deletions cut 4 bases from V and 6 bases from J, with 13 bases between. There are 14 residues in the CDR3. CDR3 in amino acids: CASSAHVKGNEQFF. In DNA form, the CDR3 reads TGTGCCAGCAGTGCCCACGTAAAGGGCAATGAGCAGTTCTTC.

The chain has TRBV2 and TRBJ2-1; a weak D match, TRBD2 (6 bases). The germline V and J ends were trimmed by 7 bases and 0 bases, with 10 bases remaining between them. The CDR3 is 14 amino acids. CDR1 and CDR2 (germline): SNHLY, FYNNEI. The CDR3 spells CASMGGRSYNEQFF. CDR3 nucleotides: TGTGCCAGCATGGGGGGACGCTCCTACAATGAGCAGTTCTTC.

This clonotype was counted only a few times. The J gene is TRBJ1-5, the V gene TRBV12-3 or TRBV12-4; 7 bases fit TRBD1. The CDR3 extends over 15 amino acids. After removal of 1 base from V and 5 bases from J, the junction contained 5 bases not matched to a gene. In DNA, the CDR3 is TGTGCCAGCAGTTTAGGTCAGGGGGGACATCAGCCCCAGCATTTT. Protein: CASSLGQGGHQPQHF.

CDR3 nucleotide sequence: TGTGCCAGCAGTTATGGGGGTTATTCACCCCTCCACTTT. It specifies CASSYGGYSPLHF. This chain uses TRBV6-5 with TRBJ1-6; maybe TRBD1 (5 bases). Germline CDR1 and CDR2: MNHEY and SVGAGI. V was clipped by 3 bases and J by 8 bases, with 8 bases between them. The CDR3 totals 13 residues.

The chain employs TRBV29-1 and TRBJ2-2; TRBD1 aligns across 9 bases. CDR3 length: 15 amino acids. V lost 6 bases to trimming and J lost 2 bases; unmatched junction nucleotides: 7. Germline CDR1 SQVTM, CDR2 ANQGSEA. CDR3 in amino acids: CSVIQGAQNTGELFF. DNA of the CDR3: TGCAGCGTGATACAGGGGGCGCAAAACACCGGGGAGCTGTTTTTT.

This chain links TRBV6-2 or TRBV6-3 with TRBJ2-5, with D tentatively TRBD1 or TRBD2 (5 bases each). V lost 2 bases and J 9 bases, leaving 13 bases between the germline ends. Germline V lookup: CDR1 MNHEY, CDR2 SVGEGT. The CDR3 is 13 residues long. Here the CDR3 DNA reads TGTGCCAGCAGTTACAGGGGACGAGGCCCCCAGTACTTC. Its translation: CASSYRGRGPQYF.

The V and J genes are TRBV3-1 and TRBJ1-2, with no clear D. Trimming removed 4 bases at V and 8 bases at J, with 11 bases between. Germline V gives CDR1 LGHDT, CDR2 YNNKEL (reference sequence). The CDR3 extends over 12 amino acids. CDR3 residues: CASSPTRFGYTF. As DNA, the CDR3 is TGTGCCAGCAGCCCAACGAGGTTCGGCTACACCTTC.

This clonotype was seen many times. This chain links TRBV11-2 with TRBJ2-3; 7 nucleotides match TRBD1. V was pared by 0 bases and J by 6 bases, with 9 bases of the junction left unmatched. Germline CDR1 and CDR2: SGHAT and FQNNGV. The CDR3 sequence is 16 residues long. CDR3 nucleotides: TGTGCCAGCAGCTTAGAAGGGGGCCTCAAGGTGGATACGCAGTATTTT. It translates to CASSLEGGLKVDTQYF.

This clonotype showed up just a few times. The CDR3 DNA reads TGCGCCAGCAGCCTACGGACAGGGGACGAGCAGTACGTC. This translates into CASSLRTGDEQYV. J is TRBJ2-7 and V is TRBV5-1; TRBD1 aligns across 9 bases. The junction had 4 bases not matched to a gene; V was cut back by 4 bases and J by 5 bases. The germline CDR1 and CDR2 sequences are SGHRS and YFSETQ. The CDR3 sequence is 13 residues long.

The V gene is TRBV7-2, the J gene TRBJ2-5; D is unresolved. Trimming removed 5 bases at V and 5 bases at J, with 6 bases between. Germline V gives CDR1 SGHTA, CDR2 FQGNSA. The CDR3 has 11 residues. DNA for the CDR3: TGTGCCAGCAGCAATAGGGAGACCCAGTACTTC. This codes for CASSNRETQYF. The full variable domain, completed using reference TRBV7-2 and TRBJ2-5, is GAGVSQSPSNKVTEKGKDVELRCDPISGHTALYWYRQSLGQGLEFLIYFQGNSAPDKSGLPSDRFSAERTGGSVSTLTIQRTQQEDSAVYLCASSNRETQYFGPGTRLLVL.

The chain couples TRBV18 to TRBJ2-7; D gene unclear. Trimming took 6 bases from V and 4 from J, leaving 10 bases between them. The CDR3 is 12 amino acids. Germline loops: CDR1 KGHSH, CDR2 LQKENI. For the CDR3, the DNA is TGTGCCAGCTCGCACGAAAATTACGAGCAGTACGTC. Residues: CASSHENYEQYV.